A selection of T cell receptor beta chains follows, all from one sample in a study of blood T cells in healthy people across ages. TCRdb reanalysed the 5' RACE reads using MiXCR and keeps one entry per CDR3 protein. The sample gives some 880,000 distinct CDR3 sequences, under 40% of which show up once; 13% is in the top ten. Sequenced input: blood. The receptors come from a man younger than 35 in good health. The CDR3 runs from the conserved cysteine through the conserved F or W. The order of the fields is clone size, D gene, V gene, J gene, CDR3 protein, CDR3 DNA. A D gene is named only where the DNA matches it firmly. Size is stated for part of the rows, as once, few or many counts, or as a class when the clone is expanded.

size: few; D: TRBD1; V: TRBV20-1; J: TRBJ2-6; CDR3: CSAGQGAGLSGANVLTF; DNA: TGCAGTGCTGGACAGGGGGCAGGACTTTCTGGGGCCAACGTCCTGACTTTC
size: few; D: NA; V: TRBV20-1; J: TRBJ2-1; CDR3: CSARGGWAGPNEQFF; DNA: TGCAGTGCTAGAGGGGGCTGGGCGGGCCCCAATGAGCAGTTCTTC
size: few; D: TRBD1; V: TRBV12-3/TRBV12-4; J: TRBJ1-2; CDR3: CASSPRTGSFYGYTF; DNA: TGTGCCAGCAGTCCCCGGACAGGGTCCTTCTATGGCTACACCTTC
size: NA; D: NA; V: TRBV11-2; J: TRBJ1-2; CDR3: CASSSRAATRYGYTF; DNA: TGTGCCAGCAGCTCCCGGGCAGCGACCCGTTATGGCTACACCTTC
size: NA; D: TRBD2; V: TRBV10-3; J: TRBJ2-3; CDR3: CAISESRTSFSPDTQYF; DNA: TGTGCCATCAGTGAGTCCCGGACTAGCTTCTCTCCAGATACGCAGTATTTT
size: few; D: TRBD1; V: TRBV7-2; J: TRBJ2-3; CDR3: CASSLQPGQGTDTQYF; DNA: TGTGCCAGCAGCTTGCAACCGGGACAGGGCACAGATACGCAGTATTTT
size: few; D: NA; V: TRBV12-3/TRBV12-4; J: TRBJ1-1; CDR3: CASSLSPLAGTEAFF; DNA: TGTGCCAGCAGTTTGTCTCCCTTGGCGGGCACTGAAGCTTTCTTT
size: few; D: NA; V: TRBV6-2/TRBV6-3; J: TRBJ2-3; CDR3: CASKGGESTDTQYF; DNA: TGTGCCAGCAAGGGGGGGGAAAGCACAGATACGCAGTATTTT
size: NA; D: NA; V: TRBV5-6; J: TRBJ1-1; CDR3: CASRDEGGSTEAFF; DNA: TGTGCCAGCCGTGACGAGGGGGGGAGCACTGAAGCTTTCTTT
size: many; D: NA; V: TRBV5-1; J: TRBJ2-3; CDR3: CASSLAKYPDTQYF; DNA: TGCGCCAGCAGCTTGGCCAAGTATCCAGATACGCAGTATTTT
size: many; D: NA; V: TRBV5-1; J: TRBJ2-1; CDR3: CASSLGVPNEQFF; DNA: TGCGCCAGCAGCTTGGGAGTGCCCAATGAGCAGTTCTTC
size: few; D: NA; V: TRBV7-3; J: TRBJ2-6; CDR3: CASSLGGSGANVPTF; DNA: TGTGCCAGCAGCTTAGGCGGCTCTGGGGCCAACGTCCCGACTTTC
size: NA; D: TRBD1; V: TRBV9; J: TRBJ2-1; CDR3: CTSSMGGDRVGNEQFF; DNA: TGTACCAGCAGCATGGGGGGGGACAGGGTAGGCAATGAGCAGTTCTTC
size: NA; D: NA; V: TRBV20-1; J: TRBJ1-5; CDR3: CSARFLGGNSNQPQHF; DNA: TGCAGTGCTAGATTCCTGGGGGGAAATAGCAATCAGCCCCAGCATTTT
size: NA; D: TRBD2; V: TRBV9; J: TRBJ2-7; CDR3: CASSVEGLAGGLYNEQYF; DNA: TGTGCCAGCAGCGTAGAGGGGCTAGCGGGGGGGTTATACAATGAGCAGTACTTC
size: few; D: TRBD2; V: TRBV12-3/TRBV12-4; J: TRBJ2-5; CDR3: CASSYRGEGIREKQYF; DNA: TGTGCCAGCAGTTACCGAGGGGAGGGGATAAGGGAAAAGCAGTACTTC
size: few; D: NA; V: TRBV6-2/TRBV6-3; J: TRBJ1-1; CDR3: CASTRGDTEAFF; DNA: TGTGCCAGCACGAGAGGGGACACTGAAGCTTTCTTT
size: few; D: NA; V: TRBV20-1; J: TRBJ1-1; CDR3: CSADPGYNTEAFF; DNA: TGCAGTGCCGACCCAGGGTATAACACTGAAGCTTTCTTT
size: few; D: TRBD1; V: TRBV5-1; J: TRBJ2-1; CDR3: CASSNPDRGDEQFF; DNA: TGCGCCAGCAGCAACCCGGACAGGGGGGATGAGCAGTTCTTC
size: NA; D: NA; V: TRBV7-2; J: TRBJ1-2; CDR3: CASSLVSQRGYTF; DNA: TGTGCCAGCAGCTTAGTCTCCCAGCGTGGCTACACCTTC
size: NA; D: NA; V: TRBV30; J: TRBJ2-3; CDR3: CAWMTGYSTDTQYF; DNA: TGTGCCTGGATGACGGGGTATAGCACAGATACGCAGTATTTT
size: few; D: NA; V: TRBV7-2; J: TRBJ2-7; CDR3: CASSMTGSYEQYF; DNA: TGTGCCAGCAGTATGACAGGCTCCTACGAGCAGTACTTC
size: NA; D: NA; V: TRBV6-2/TRBV6-3; J: TRBJ2-5; CDR3: CASSGGLRDEQYF; DNA: TGTGCCAGCAGCGGGGGGCTTCGCGATGAGCAGTACTTC
size: NA; D: TRBD2; V: TRBV20-1; J: TRBJ2-7; CDR3: CSARDLGLPIYEQYF; DNA: TGCAGTGCTAGAGATCTGGGACTACCAATCTACGAGCAGTACTTC
size: NA; D: NA; V: TRBV20-1; J: TRBJ2-2; CDR3: CSARDDPTAANTGELFF; DNA: TGCAGTGCTAGAGATGACCCAACAGCAGCGAACACCGGGGAGCTGTTTTTT
size: NA; D: TRBD1; V: TRBV24-1; J: TRBJ2-2; CDR3: CATRQGAATGELFF; DNA: TGTGCCACTCGACAGGGGGCGGCCACCGGGGAGCTGTTTTTT
size: NA; D: TRBD1; V: TRBV7-2; J: TRBJ2-7; CDR3: CASSTPARTGEGYEQYF; DNA: TGTGCCAGCAGCACCCCAGCTCGGACAGGCGAGGGCTACGAGCAGTACTTC
size: many; D: TRBD1; V: TRBV12-3/TRBV12-4; J: TRBJ2-5; CDR3: CASSPVGTDQETQYF; DNA: TGTGCCAGCAGTCCCGTGGGGACAGACCAAGAGACCCAGTACTTC
size: few; D: TRBD1; V: TRBV6-5; J: TRBJ2-7; CDR3: CASSYSGQGAIYEQYF; DNA: TGTGCCAGCAGTTACTCAGGACAGGGGGCTATCTACGAGCAGTACTTC
size: NA; D: TRBD1; V: TRBV12-3/TRBV12-4; J: TRBJ1-4; CDR3: CASSSGTGVEADEKLFF; DNA: TGTGCCAGCAGTTCAGGGACAGGGGTGGAAGCAGATGAAAAACTGTTTTTT
size: few; D: TRBD2; V: TRBV19; J: TRBJ2-1; CDR3: CASSIQGLVVNEQFF; DNA: TGTGCCAGTAGTATCCAAGGACTAGTAGTCAATGAGCAGTTCTTC
size: many; D: NA; V: TRBV6-2/TRBV6-3; J: TRBJ2-5; CDR3: CASSYYDGEETQYF; DNA: TGTGCCAGCAGTTATTACGACGGTGAAGAGACCCAGTACTTC
size: few; D: TRBD1; V: TRBV20-1; J: TRBJ2-5; CDR3: CSATRPGGETQYF; DNA: TGCAGTGCCACGAGACCAGGGGGAGAGACCCAGTACTTC
size: NA; D: NA; V: TRBV5-5; J: TRBJ1-2; CDR3: CASSLGAAGYGYTF; DNA: TGTGCCAGCAGCTTGGGGGCAGCCGGATATGGCTACACCTTC
size: NA; D: NA; V: TRBV4-3; J: TRBJ2-2; CDR3: CASSQPTGSTGELFF; DNA: TGCGCCAGCAGCCAACCTACAGGGTCCACCGGGGAGCTGTTTTTT
size: NA; D: TRBD1; V: TRBV20-1; J: TRBJ2-1; CDR3: CSARPGQTIPEQFF; DNA: TGCAGTGCTCGACCGGGACAGACAATCCCTGAGCAGTTCTTC
size: few; D: TRBD1; V: TRBV28; J: TRBJ1-5; CDR3: CASSPDRENQPQHF; DNA: TGTGCCAGCAGCCCTGACAGGGAGAATCAGCCCCAGCATTTT
size: few; D: NA; V: TRBV30; J: TRBJ2-3; CDR3: CAWSPGHGGTDTQYF; DNA: TGTGCCTGGAGTCCGGGACACGGGGGCACAGATACGCAGTATTTT
size: NA; D: NA; V: TRBV7-2; J: TRBJ2-1; CDR3: CANSSSGGLNYNEQFF; DNA: TGTGCCAACAGCTCAAGTGGCGGCCTAAACTACAATGAGCAGTTCTTC
size: NA; D: TRBD1; V: TRBV18; J: TRBJ1-1; CDR3: CASLRPGQGSITEAFF; DNA: TGTGCCAGCTTAAGGCCGGGACAGGGGAGTATCACTGAAGCTTTCTTT
size: many; D: NA; V: TRBV7-2; J: TRBJ1-2; CDR3: CASSLNHGGMDYGYTF; DNA: TGTGCCAGCAGCTTAAATCACGGGGGAATGGACTATGGCTACACCTTC
size: few; D: TRBD1; V: TRBV7-2; J: TRBJ1-5; CDR3: CASSLMTGHNQPQHF; DNA: TGTGCCAGCAGCCTAATGACAGGGCACAATCAGCCCCAGCATTTT
size: many; D: NA; V: TRBV20-1; J: TRBJ2-1; CDR3: CSAREMTGSSYNEQFF; DNA: TGCAGTGCTAGAGAAATGACAGGCAGCTCCTACAATGAGCAGTTCTTC
size: NA; D: NA; V: TRBV2; J: TRBJ2-2; CDR3: CASGAGATGELFF; DNA: TGTGCCAGCGGGGCAGGGGCCACCGGGGAGCTGTTTTTT
size: NA; D: NA; V: TRBV29-1; J: TRBJ2-5; CDR3: CSVDPRRREQYF; DNA: TGCAGCGTTGACCCTCGGCGGAGGGAGCAGTACTTC
size: NA; D: NA; V: TRBV10-3; J: TRBJ1-2; CDR3: CAIEDRGGAYGYTF; DNA: TGTGCCATCGAGGATCGGGGAGGCGCCTATGGCTACACCTTC
size: NA; D: NA; V: TRBV4-3; J: TRBJ1-6; CDR3: CASSQETGWYSPLHF; DNA: TGCGCCAGCAGCCAAGAAACAGGGTGGTATTCACCCCTCCACTTT
size: many; D: TRBD1; V: TRBV12-3/TRBV12-4; J: TRBJ2-7; CDR3: CASSLGTGGSYEQYF; DNA: TGTGCCAGCAGCCTAGGGACAGGGGGATCCTACGAGCAGTACTTC
size: few; D: TRBD1; V: TRBV20-1; J: TRBJ1-1; CDR3: CSARDPRTGRTEAFF; DNA: TGCAGTGCTAGAGACCCTAGGACAGGGAGGACTGAAGCTTTCTTT
size: NA; D: TRBD1; V: TRBV4-2; J: TRBJ2-3; CDR3: CASSQEAWTGGYSTQYF; DNA: TGTGCCAGCAGCCAAGAGGCTTGGACAGGGGGCTATAGTACGCAGTATTTT